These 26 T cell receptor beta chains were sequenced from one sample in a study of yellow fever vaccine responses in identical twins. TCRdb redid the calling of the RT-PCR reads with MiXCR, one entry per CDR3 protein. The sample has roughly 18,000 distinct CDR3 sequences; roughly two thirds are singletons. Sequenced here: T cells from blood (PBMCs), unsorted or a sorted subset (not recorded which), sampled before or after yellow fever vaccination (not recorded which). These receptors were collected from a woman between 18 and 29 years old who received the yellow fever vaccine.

The CDR3 coding sequence is TGTGCCACCAGTGATCCTACCCAGCAGCGGGGGGGCACAGATACGCAGTATTTT. Amino acid sequence: CATSDPTQQRGGTDTQYF. This chain joins TRBV24-1 and TRBJ2-3; 9 bases map to TRBD2. In germline, CDR1 is KGHDR, CDR2 SFDVKD. CDR3 length: 18 residues. The trim removed 3 bases at V and 1 base at J, leaving 10 bases unmatched.

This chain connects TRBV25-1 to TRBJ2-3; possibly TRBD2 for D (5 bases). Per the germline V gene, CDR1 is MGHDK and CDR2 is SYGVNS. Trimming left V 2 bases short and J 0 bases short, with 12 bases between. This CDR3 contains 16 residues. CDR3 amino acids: CASSELRDTSTDTQYF. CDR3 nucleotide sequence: TGTGCCAGCAGTGAACTGAGGGATACTAGCACAGATACGCAGTATTTT.

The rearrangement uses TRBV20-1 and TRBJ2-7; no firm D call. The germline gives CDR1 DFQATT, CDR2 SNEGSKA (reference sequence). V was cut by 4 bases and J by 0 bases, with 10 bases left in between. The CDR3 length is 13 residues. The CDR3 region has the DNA TGCAGTGCTACCCTACTGGGCTCCTACGAGCAGTACTTC. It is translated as CSATLLGSYEQYF.

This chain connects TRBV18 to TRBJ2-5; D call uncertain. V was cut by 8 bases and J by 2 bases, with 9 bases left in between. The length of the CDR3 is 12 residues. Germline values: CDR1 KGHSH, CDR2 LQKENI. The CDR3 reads CASNREQETQYF. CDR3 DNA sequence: TGTGCCAGCAACCGCGAACAAGAGACCCAGTACTTC.

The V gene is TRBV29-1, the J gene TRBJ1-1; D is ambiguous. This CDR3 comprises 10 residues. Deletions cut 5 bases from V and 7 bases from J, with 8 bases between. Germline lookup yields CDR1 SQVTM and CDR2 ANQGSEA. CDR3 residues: CSVFTLEAFF. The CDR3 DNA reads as TGCAGCGTTTTTACCCTTGAAGCTTTCTTT.

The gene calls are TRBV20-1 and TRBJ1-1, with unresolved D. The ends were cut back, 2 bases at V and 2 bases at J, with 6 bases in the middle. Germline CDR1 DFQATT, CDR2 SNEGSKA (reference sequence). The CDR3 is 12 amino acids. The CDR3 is CSARYGNTEAFF. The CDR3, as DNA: TGCAGTGCTAGATATGGAAACACTGAAGCTTTCTTT.

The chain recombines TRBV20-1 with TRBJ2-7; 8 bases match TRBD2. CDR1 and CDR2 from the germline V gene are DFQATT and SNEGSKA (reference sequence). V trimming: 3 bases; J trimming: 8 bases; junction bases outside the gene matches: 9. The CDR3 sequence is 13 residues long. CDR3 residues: CSARTSDPPQQYF. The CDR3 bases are TGCAGTGCTAGGACTAGCGACCCCCCCCAGCAGTACTTC.

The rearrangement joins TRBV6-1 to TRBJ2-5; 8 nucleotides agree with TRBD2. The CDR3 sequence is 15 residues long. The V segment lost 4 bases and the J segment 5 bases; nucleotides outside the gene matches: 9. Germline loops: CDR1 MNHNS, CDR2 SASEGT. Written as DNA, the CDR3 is TGTGCCAGCAGTGTTACGGGGGGGGCGAGTGAGACCCAGTACTTC. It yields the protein CASSVTGGASETQYF.

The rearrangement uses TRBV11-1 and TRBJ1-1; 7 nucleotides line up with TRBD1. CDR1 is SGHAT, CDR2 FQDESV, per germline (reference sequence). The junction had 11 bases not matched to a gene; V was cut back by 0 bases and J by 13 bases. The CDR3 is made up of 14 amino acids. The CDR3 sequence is CASSLAQGGLRIFF. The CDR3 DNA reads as TGTGCCAGCAGCTTAGCTCAGGGGGGACTGAGGATTTTCTTT.

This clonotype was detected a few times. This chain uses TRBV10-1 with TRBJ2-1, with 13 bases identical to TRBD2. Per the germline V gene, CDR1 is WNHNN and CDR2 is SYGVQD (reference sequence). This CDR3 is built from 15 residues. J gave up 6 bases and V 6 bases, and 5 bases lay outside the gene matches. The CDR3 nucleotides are TGCGCCAGCAGCCCTGGGACTAGCGGGACCAATGAGCAGTTCTTC. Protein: CASSPGTSGTNEQFF.

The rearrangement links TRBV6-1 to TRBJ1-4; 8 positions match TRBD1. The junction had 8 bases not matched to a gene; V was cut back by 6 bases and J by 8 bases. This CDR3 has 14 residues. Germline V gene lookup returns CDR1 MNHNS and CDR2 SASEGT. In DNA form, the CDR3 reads TGTGCCAGCAGAACGGACAGGGATTCGGAAAAACTGTTTTTT. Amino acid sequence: CASRTDRDSEKLFF.

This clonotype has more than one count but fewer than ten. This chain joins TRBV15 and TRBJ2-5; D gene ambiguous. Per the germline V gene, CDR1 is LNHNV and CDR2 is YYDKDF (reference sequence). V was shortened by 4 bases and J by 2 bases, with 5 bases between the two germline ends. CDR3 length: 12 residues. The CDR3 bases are TGTGCCACCAGCAAGCGACAAGAGACCCAGTACTTC. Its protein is CATSKRQETQYF.

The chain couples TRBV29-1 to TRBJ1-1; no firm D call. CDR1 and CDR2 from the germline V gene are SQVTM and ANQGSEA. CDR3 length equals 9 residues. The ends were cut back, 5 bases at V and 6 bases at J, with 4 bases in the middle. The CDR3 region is CSVFPEAFF. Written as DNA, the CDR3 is TGCAGCGTTTTTCCTGAAGCTTTCTTT.

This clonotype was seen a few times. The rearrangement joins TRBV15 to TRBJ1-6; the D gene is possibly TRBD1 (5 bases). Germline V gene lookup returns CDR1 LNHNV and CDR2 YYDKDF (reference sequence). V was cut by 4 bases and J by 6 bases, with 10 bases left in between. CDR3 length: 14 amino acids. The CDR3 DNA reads TGTGCCACCAGCACGACAGAACCTAATTCACCCCTCCACTTT. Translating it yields CATSTTEPNSPLHF.

In DNA, the CDR3 is TGTGCCACCGGATCAAATAACTATGGCTACACCTTC. Amino acids: CATGSNNYGYTF. The rearrangement links TRBV15 to TRBJ1-2; D is ambiguous. Germline V gene sequence: CDR1 LNHNV, CDR2 YYDKDF (reference sequence). The ends were cut back, 8 bases at V and 1 base at J, with 8 bases in the middle. CDR3 length: 12 residues.

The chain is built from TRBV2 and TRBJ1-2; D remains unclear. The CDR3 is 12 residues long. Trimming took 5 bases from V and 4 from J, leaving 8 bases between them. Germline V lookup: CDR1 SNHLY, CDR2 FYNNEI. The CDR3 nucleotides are TGTGCCAGCAGTAGCCACAGCTATGGCTACACCTTC. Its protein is CASSSHSYGYTF.

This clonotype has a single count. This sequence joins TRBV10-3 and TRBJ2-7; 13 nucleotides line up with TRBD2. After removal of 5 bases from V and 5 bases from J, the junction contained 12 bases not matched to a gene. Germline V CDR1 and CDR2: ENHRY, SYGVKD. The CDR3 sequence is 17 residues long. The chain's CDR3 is CAISTHPGLAGTHEQYV. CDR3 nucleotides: TGTGCCATCAGTACGCATCCGGGACTAGCGGGGACCCACGAGCAGTACGTC.

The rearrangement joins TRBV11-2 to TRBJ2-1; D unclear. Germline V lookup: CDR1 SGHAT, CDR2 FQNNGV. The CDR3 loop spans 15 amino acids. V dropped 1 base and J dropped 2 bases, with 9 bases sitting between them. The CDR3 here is CASSLVFGTYNEQFF. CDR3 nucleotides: TGTGCCAGCAGCTTAGTTTTTGGGACCTACAATGAGCAGTTCTTC. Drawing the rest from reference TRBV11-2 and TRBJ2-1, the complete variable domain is EAGVAQSPRYKIIEKRQSVAFWCNPISGHATLYWYQQILGQGPKLLIQFQNNGVVDDSQLPKDRFSAERLKGVDSTLKIQPAKLEDSAVYLCASSLVFGTYNEQFFGPGTRLTVL.

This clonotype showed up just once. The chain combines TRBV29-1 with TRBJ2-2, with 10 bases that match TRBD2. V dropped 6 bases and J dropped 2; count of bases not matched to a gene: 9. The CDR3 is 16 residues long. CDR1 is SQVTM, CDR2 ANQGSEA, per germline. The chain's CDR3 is CSVRRPSGGNTGELFF. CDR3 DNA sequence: TGCAGCGTGCGCCGACCTAGCGGGGGAAACACCGGGGAGCTGTTTTTT.

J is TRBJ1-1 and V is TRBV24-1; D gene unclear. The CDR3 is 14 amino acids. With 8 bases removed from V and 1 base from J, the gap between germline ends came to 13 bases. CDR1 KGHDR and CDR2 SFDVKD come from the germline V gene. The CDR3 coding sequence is TGTGCCACCACAGAGGGCCAAACGAACACTGAAGCTTTCTTT. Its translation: CATTEGQTNTEAFF.

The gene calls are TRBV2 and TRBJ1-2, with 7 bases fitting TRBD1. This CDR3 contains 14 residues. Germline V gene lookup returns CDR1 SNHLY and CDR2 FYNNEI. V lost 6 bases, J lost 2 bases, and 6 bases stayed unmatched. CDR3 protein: CASRAGTANYGYTF. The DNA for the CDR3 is TGTGCCAGCAGAGCCGGGACAGCCAACTATGGCTACACCTTC. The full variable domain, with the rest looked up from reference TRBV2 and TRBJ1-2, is EPEVTQTPSHQVTQMGQEVILRCVPISNHLYFYWYRQILGQKVEFLVSFYNNEISEKSEIFDDQFSVERPDGSNFTLKIRSTKLEDSAMYFCASRAGTANYGYTFGSGTRLTVV.

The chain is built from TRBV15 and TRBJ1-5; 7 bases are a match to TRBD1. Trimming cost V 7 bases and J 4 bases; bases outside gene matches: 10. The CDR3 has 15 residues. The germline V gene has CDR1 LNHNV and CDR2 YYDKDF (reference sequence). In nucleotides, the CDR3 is TGTGCCACCACTCGGCGCAGGGGGGATAATCAGCCCCAGCATTTT. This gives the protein CATTRRRGDNQPQHF.

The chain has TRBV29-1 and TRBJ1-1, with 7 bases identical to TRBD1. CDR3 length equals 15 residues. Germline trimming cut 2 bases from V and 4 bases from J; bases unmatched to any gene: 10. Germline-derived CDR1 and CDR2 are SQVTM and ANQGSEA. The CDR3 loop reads CSVENPRGFSTEAFF. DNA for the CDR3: TGCAGCGTTGAAAATCCCAGGGGGTTCTCCACTGAAGCTTTCTTT.

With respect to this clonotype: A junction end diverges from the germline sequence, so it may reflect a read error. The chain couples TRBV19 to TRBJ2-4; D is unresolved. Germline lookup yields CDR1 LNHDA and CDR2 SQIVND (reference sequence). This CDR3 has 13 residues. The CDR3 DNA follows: TGTGCCATTAGTACCCCTACGACCGGGCCGCTGTACTTC. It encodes CAISTPTTGPLYF. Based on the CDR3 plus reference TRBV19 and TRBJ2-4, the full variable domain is DGGITQSPKYLFRKEGQNVTLSCEQNLNHDAMYWYRQDPGQGLRLIYYSQIVNDFQKGDIAEGYSVSREKKESFPLTVTSAQKNPTAFYLCAISTPTTGPLYFGAGTRLSVL.

The CDR3 DNA sequence: TGTGCCAGCAGCAGAACAGCCGCCGGGACTGAAGCTTTCTTT. This sequence encodes CASSRTAAGTEAFF. The chain combines TRBV13 with TRBJ1-1; D gene uncertain. V lost 5 bases and J lost 5, with 15 bases in between. This CDR3 contains 14 residues. The germline V gene encodes CDR1 PRHDT and CDR2 FYEKMQ (reference sequence).

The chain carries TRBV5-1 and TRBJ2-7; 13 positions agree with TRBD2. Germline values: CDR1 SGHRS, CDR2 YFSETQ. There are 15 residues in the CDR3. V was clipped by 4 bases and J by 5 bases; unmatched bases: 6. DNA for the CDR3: TGCGCCAGCAGCCTAGGACTAGCGGGAGTCGACGAGCAGTACTTC. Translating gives CASSLGLAGVDEQYF.